This TCR beta chain was sequenced in a study of cytomegalovirus exposure and HLA in healthy donors. The CDR3 has 12 amino acids. Germline V gives CDR1 SEHNR, CDR2 FQNEAQ (reference sequence). V was shortened by 9 bases and J by 3 bases, with 9 bases between the two germline ends. The donors comprised healthy bone marrow donors. Study conclusions and caveats: Accurate prediction of most subjects' HLA-A and HLA-B alleles from TCR beta sequences was reported. Indistinguishable V segments, including TRBV6-2 and TRBV6-3, were excluded. The records held CMV serostatus as the only immune exposure information.

For this clone: Antigen unknown.

PCR used 60 Vbeta primers and 13 Jbeta primers. Clones were sequenced by immunoSEQ multiplex PCR, and TCRdb holds only the in-frame ones, with some missing. This repertoire includes approximately 100,000 clones. The clonotype comes from a man in his fifties in good health and CMV-seronegative. The rearrangement joins TRBV7-9 to TRBJ2-1; weak D call: TRBD2 (5 bases). Sample: PBMCs. This chain's CDR3 is CASTGSYNEQFF. In DNA form, the CDR3 reads TGTGCCAGTACTGGGAGCTACAATGAGCAGTTCTTC.